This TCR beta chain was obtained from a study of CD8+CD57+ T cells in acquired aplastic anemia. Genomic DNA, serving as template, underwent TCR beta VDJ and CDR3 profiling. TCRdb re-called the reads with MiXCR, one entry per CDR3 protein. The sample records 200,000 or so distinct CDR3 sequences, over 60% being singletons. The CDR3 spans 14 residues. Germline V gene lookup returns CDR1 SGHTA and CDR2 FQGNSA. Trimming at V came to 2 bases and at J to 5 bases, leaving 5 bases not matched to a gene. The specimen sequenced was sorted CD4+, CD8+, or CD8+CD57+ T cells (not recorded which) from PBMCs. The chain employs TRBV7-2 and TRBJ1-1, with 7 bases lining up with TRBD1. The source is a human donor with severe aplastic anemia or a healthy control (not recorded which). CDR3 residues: CASSLSRQGTEAFF. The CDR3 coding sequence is TGTGCCAGCAGCTTATCAAGACAGGGTACTGAAGCTTTCTTT.